This T cell receptor beta chain originates from a study of tumor-infiltrating lymphocytes in primary liver carcinoma. Study context: Between about 4 and 11 cm across, the tumors were all of stage T1-T3 N0M0. General study findings and limits: Between tumor regions, pairs overlapped more than tumor-adjacent and tumor-blood pairs did.

Note on this clonotype: The antigen remains undetermined.

Bulk tissue was left unsorted, and RNA and DNA were co-extracted from approximately 20-30 mg of it. Reverse transcription of roughly 470 ng total RNA with a constant-region primer produced TCR beta cDNA. Investigators got TCR beta libraries out of three nested multiplex PCR rounds, done with slightly modified ARM-PCR. Each of the first two PCR rounds ran about 9 cycles with TRBV1-TRBV30 forward and C-beta reverse primers. TCRdb recomputed calls from the multiplex PCR reads with MiXCR, one row per CDR3 protein. The data contain some 190,000 distinct CDR3 sequences, over 80% of them singletons. Trimming shortened V by 4 bases and J by 11 bases, and 23 bases separated the two germline ends. The CDR3 has 15 residues. The germline V gene has CDR1 MGHRA and CDR2 YSYEKL.

The sequenced sample consisted of tumor tissue from primary liver carcinoma. This TCR came from a man aged 35 to 55 with primary liver carcinoma and hepatitis B virus infection. The chain employs TRBV4-1 and TRBJ1-2; D gene unclear. The CDR3 reads CASSPSTGLNYAYTF. Here the CDR3 DNA reads TGCGCCAGCAGCCCATCCACTGGACTCAACTATGCTTACACCTTC.